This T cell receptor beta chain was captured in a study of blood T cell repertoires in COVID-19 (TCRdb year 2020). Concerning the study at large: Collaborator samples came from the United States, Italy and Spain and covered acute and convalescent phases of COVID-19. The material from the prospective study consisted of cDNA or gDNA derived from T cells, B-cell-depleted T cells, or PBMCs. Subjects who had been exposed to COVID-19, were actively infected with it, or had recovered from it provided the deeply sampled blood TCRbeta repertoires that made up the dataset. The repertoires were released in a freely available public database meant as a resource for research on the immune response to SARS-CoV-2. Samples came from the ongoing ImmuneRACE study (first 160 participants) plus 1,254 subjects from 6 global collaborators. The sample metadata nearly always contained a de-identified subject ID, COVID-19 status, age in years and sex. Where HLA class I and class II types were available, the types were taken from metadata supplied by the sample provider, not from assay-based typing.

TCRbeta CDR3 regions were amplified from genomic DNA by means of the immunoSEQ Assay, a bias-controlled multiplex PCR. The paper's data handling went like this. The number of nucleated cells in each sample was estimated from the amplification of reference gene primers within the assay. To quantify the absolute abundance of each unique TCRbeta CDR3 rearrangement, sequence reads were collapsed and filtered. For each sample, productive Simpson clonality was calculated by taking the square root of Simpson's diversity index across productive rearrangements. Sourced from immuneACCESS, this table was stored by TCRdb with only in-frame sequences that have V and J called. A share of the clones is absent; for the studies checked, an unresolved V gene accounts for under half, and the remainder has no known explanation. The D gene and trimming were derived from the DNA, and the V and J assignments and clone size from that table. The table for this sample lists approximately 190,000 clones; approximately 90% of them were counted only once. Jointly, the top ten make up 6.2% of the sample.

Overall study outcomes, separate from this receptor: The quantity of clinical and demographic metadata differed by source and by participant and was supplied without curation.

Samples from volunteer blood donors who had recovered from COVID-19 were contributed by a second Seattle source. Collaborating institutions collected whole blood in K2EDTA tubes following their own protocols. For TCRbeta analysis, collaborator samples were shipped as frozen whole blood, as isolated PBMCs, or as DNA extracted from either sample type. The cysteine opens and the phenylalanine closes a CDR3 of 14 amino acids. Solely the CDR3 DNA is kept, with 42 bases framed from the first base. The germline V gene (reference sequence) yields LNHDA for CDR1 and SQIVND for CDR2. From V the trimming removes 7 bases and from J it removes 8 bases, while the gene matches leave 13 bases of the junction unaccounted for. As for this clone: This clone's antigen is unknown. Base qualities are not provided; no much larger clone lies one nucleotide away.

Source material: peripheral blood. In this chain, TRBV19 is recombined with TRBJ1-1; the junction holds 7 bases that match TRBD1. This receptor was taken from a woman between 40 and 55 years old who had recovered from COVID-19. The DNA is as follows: TGTGCCAGTATCTCGGGCAGGGGGATACCCGAAGCTTTCTTT. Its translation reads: CASISGRGIPEAFF.